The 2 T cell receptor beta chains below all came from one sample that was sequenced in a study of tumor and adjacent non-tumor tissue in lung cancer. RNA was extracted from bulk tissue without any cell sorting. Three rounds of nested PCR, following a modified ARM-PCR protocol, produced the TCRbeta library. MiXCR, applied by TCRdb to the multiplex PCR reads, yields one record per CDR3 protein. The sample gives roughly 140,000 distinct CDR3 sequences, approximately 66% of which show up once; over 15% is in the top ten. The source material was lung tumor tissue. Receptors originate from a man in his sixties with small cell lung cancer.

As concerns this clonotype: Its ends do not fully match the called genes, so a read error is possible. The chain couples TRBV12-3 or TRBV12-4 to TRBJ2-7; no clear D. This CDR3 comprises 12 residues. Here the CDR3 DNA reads TGTGCCAGCAGCCACAAGGGTTACGTGCAGTACTTC. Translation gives CASSHKGYVQYF.

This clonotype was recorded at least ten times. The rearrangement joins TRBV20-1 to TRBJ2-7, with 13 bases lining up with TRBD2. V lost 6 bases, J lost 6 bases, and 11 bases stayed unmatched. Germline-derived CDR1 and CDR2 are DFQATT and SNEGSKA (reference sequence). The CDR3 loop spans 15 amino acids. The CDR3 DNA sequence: TGCAGTGCCCAAGGACTAGCGGGGGAGTACGGCGAGCAGTACTTC. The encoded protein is CSAQGLAGEYGEQYF.